The entry below gives a single TCR beta chain sequence along with its context. The antigen is unknown. This may be a read error: a much more frequent sequence differs by one nucleotide. This record belongs to a study of blood T cells in healthy people across ages. General study points: In these data, TCR beta diversity tracked strongly with naive T cell percentage. Long-lived donors carried more naive CD4+ cells and greater diversity than aged donors.

The second PCR ran about 6 to 11 cycles with a sample-barcoded 5' primer and J-beta primers. Each cDNA was tagged by a template-switch adaptor containing 12 random nucleotides. Sequencing yielded, for each sample, at least 3 million paired-end reads carrying CDR3. Each CDR3 protein gets one entry after TCRdb re-called the 5' RACE reads with MiXCR. The repertoire consists of 750,000 to 950,000 distinct CDR3 sequences, with 25% to 35% occurring once and the leading ten covering 9.5% to 13%. The ends lost 4 bases at V and 13 bases at J; junction bases unmatched: 13. The CDR3 length is 14 residues. Germline-derived CDR1 and CDR2 are LGHNA and YSLEER. These same records also appear under a second study, on T cells of mothers and their children.

The sequence came from a woman aged 40 to 55 in good health. The chain recombines TRBV4-3 with TRBJ2-4; TRBD2 matches 7 bases. Sequencing was done on a sample of blood. CDR3 sequence reads: CASSPWAGDYGQYF. The CDR3 region has the DNA TGCGCCAGCAGCCCCTGGGCGGGGGATTACGGGCAGTACTTC.